The present TCR beta chain was sequenced within a study of T cell changes during pregnancy in multiple sclerosis. The data were produced by immunoSEQ multiplex PCR, yet TCRdb's version contains in-frame clones alone and is incomplete. This repertoire shows roughly 59,000 clones, around nine tenths found once; its top ten account for 1.3% to 1.5%. Trimming left V 1 base short and J 7 bases short, with 5 bases between. The CDR3 covers 13 residues. Per germline, CDR1 LGHNA and CDR2 YSLEER. About this clone: Within the sample, other DNA sequences also encode this same CDR3.

The starting material was peripheral blood, obtained in the third trimester of pregnancy. The chain recombines TRBV4-3 with TRBJ1-6, with D uncertain. This receptor was obtained from a female donor in good health, enrolled as a control in a pregnancy study. This CDR3 is CASSQVENSPLHF. The CDR3 DNA reads TGCGCCAGCAGCCAAGTAGAGAATTCACCCCTCCACTTT.